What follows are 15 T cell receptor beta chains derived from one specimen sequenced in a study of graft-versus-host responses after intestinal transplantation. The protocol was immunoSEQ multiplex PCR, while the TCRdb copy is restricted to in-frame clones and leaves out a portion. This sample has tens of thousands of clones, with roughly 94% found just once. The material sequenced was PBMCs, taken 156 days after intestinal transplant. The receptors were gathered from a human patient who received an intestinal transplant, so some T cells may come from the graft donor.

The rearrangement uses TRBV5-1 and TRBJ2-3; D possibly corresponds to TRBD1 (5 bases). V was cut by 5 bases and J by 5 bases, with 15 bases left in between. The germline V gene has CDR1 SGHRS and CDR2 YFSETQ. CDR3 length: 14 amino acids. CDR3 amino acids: CASSPGQGGDTQYF. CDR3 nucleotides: TGCGCCAGCAGTCCCGGGCAGGGCGGAGATACGCAGTATTTT. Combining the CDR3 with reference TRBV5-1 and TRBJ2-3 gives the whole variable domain KAGVTQTPRYLIKTRGQQVTLSCSPISGHRSVSWYQQTPGQGLQFLFEYFSETQRNKGNFPGRFSGRQFSNSRSEMNVSTLELGDSALYLCASSPGQGGDTQYFGPGTRLTVL.

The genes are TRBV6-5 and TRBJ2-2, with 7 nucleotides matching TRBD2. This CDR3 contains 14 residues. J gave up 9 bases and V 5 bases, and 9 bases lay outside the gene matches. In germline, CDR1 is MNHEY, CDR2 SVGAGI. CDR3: CASSPGRWVRELFF. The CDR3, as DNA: TGTGCCAGCAGTCCCGGGAGGTGGGTCCGGGAGCTGTTTTTT.

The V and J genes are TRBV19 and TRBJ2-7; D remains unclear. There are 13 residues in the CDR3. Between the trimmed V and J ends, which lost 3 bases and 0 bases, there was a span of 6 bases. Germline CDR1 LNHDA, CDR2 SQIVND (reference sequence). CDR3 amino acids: CASSMVYSYEQYF. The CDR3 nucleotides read TGTGCCAGTAGTATGGTCTACTCCTACGAGCAGTACTTC.

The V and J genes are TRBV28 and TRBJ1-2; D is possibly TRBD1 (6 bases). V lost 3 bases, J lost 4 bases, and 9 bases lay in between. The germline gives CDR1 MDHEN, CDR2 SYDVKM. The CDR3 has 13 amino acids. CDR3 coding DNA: TGTGCCAGCAGTTTGGGGGCCGTCTATGGCTACACCTTC. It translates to CASSLGAVYGYTF.

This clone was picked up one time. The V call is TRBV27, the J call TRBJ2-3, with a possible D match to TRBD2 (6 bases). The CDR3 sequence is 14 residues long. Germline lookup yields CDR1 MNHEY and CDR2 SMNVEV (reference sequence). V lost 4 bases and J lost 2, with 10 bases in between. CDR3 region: CASSSGLSTDTQYF. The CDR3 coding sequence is TGTGCCAGCAGTTCGGGACTTTCCACAGATACGCAGTATTTT.

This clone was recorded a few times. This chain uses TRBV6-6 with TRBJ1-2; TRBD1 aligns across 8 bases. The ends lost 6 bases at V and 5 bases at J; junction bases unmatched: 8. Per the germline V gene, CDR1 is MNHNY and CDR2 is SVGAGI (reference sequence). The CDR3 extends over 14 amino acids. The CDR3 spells CASSTRGPLYGYTF. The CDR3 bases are TGTGCCAGCAGCACCAGGGGGCCTCTATATGGCTACACCTTC.

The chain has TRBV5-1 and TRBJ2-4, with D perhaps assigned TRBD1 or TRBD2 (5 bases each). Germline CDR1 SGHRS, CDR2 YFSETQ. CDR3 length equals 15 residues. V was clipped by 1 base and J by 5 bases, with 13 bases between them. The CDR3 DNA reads TGCGCCAGCAGCTTGACACATCGAGGGGAAAACATTCAGTACTTC. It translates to CASSLTHRGENIQYF.

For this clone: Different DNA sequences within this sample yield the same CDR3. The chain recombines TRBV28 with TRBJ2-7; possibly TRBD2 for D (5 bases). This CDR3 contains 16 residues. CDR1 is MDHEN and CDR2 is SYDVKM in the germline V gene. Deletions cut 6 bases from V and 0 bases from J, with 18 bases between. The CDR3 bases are TGTGCCAGCAGCCCCGACACAGCGGCCATCTCCTACGAGCAGTACTTC. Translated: CASSPDTAAISYEQYF.

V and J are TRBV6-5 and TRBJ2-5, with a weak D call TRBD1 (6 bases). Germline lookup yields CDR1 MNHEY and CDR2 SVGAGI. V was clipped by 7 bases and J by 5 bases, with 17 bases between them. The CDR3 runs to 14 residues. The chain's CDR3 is CASNFQGMEETQYF. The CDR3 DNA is TGTGCCAGCAACTTCCAGGGGATGGAGGAGACCCAGTACTTC.

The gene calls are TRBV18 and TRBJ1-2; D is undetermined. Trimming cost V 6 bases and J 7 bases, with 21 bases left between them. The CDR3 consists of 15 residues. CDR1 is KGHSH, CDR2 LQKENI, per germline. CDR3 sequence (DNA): TGTGCCAGCTCTTCCGTCGGGCCCCTTACTGGTGGCTACACCTTC. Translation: CASSSVGPLTGGYTF.

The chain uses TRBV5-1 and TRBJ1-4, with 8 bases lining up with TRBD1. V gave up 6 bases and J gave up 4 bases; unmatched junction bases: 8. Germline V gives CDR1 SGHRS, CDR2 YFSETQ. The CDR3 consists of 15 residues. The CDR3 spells CASKSGDRINEKLFF. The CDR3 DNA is TGCGCCAGCAAATCCGGGGACAGGATTAATGAAAAACTGTTTTTT. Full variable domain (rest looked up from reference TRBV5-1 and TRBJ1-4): KAGVTQTPRYLIKTRGQQVTLSCSPISGHRSVSWYQQTPGQGLQFLFEYFSETQRNKGNFPGRFSGRQFSNSRSEMNVSTLELGDSALYLCASKSGDRINEKLFFGSGTQLSVL.

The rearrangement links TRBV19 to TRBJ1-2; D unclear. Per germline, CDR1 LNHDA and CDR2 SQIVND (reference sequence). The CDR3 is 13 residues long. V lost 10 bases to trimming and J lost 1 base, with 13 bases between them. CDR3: CAIPHPGNYGYTF. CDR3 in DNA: TGTGCCATACCCCATCCCGGTAACTATGGCTACACCTTC.

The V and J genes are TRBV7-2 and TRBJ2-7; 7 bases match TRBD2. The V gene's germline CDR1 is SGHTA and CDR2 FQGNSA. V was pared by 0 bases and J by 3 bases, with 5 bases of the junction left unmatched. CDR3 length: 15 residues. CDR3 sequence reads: CASSLAHGGFYEQYF. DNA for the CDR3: TGTGCCAGCAGCTTAGCGCACGGGGGGTTCTACGAGCAGTACTTC.

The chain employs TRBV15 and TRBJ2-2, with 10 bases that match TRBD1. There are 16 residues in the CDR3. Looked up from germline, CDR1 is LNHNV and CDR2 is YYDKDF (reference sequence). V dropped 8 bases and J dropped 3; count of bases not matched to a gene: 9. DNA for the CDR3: TGTGCCACCGCAGACGAAGGACAGGGGGACACCGGGGAGCTGTTTTTT. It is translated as CATADEGQGDTGELFF. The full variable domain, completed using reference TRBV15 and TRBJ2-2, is DAMVIQNPRYQVTQFGKPVTLSCSQTLNHNVMYWYQQKSSQAPKLLFHYYDKDFNNEADTPDNFQSRRPNTSFCFLDIRSPGLGDTAMYLCATADEGQGDTGELFFGEGSRLTVL.

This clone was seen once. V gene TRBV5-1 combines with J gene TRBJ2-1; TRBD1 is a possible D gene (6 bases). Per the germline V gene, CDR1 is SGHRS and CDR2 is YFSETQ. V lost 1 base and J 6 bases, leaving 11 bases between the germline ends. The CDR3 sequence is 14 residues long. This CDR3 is CASSLQNRVNEQFF. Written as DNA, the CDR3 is TGCGCCAGCAGCTTGCAAAACAGGGTCAATGAGCAGTTCTTC.